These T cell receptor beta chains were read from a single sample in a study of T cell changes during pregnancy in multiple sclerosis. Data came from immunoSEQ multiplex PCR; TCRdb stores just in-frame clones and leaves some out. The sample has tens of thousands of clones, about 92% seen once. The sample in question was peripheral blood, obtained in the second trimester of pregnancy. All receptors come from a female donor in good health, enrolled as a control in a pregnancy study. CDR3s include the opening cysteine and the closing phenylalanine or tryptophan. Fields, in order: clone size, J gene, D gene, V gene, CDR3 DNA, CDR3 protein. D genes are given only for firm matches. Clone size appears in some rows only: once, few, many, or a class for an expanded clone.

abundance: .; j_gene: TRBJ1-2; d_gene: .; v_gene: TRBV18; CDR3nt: TGTGCCAGCTCACGACAGGCGATCACCTATGGCTACACCTTC; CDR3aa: CASSRQAITYGYTF
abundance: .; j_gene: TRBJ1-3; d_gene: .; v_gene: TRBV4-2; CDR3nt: TGTGCCAGCAGCCAACTCGTGAGGGAGAGGGACACCATATATTTT; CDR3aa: CASSQLVRERDTIYF
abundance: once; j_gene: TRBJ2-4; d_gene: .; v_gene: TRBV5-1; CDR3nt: TGCGCCAGCAGCCTGGGTGAAGGACAGAGGAACATTCAGTACTTC; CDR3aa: CASSLGEGQRNIQYF
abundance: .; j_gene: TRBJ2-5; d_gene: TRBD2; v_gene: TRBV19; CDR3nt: TGTGCCAGTAGTAGCCCCGGGAGCGGGACCCGAGAGACCCAGTACTTC; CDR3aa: CASSSPGSGTRETQYF
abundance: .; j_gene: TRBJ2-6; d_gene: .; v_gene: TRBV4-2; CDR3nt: TGTGCCAGCAGCCAACAGGGGCGGTCTGGGGCCAACGTCCTGACTTTC; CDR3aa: CASSQQGRSGANVLTF
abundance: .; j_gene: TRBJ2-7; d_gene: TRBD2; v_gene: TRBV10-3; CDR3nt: TGTGCCATCAGTGAGACCCTAGCGGGCGCCTCCTACGAGCAGTACTTC; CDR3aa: CAISETLAGASYEQYF
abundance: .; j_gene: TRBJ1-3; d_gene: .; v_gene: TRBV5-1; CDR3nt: TGCGCCAGCAGCTTGGGTCCCGGGACATCTCGCCTCTCTGGAAACACCATATATTTT; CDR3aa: CASSLGPGTSRLSGNTIYF
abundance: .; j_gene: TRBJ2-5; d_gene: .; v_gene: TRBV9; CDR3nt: TGTGCCAGCAGCGTATCGGTGGTACTCAACCAAGAGACCCAGTACTTC; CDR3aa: CASSVSVVLNQETQYF
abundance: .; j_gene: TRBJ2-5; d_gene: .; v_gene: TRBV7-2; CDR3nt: TGTGCCAGCAGCTTTGGCGGGCAAGAGACCCAGTACTTC; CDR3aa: CASSFGGQETQYF
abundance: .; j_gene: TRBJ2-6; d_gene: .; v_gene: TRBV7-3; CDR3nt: TGTGCCAGCAGCTTCACTGGTGGGGCCAACGTCCTGACTTTC; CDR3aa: CASSFTGGANVLTF
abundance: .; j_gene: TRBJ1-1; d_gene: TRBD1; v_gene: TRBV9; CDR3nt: TGTGCCAGCAGCGTGACAGGGGGCCCCACTGAAGCTTTCTTT; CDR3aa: CASSVTGGPTEAFF
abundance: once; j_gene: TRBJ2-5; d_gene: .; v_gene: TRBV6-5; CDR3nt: TGTGCCAGCAGTTACTCGGGAGAGCAAGAGACCCAGTACTTC; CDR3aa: CASSYSGEQETQYF
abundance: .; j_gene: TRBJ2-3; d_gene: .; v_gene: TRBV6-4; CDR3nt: TGTGCCAGCAGTGACTCGGCGGGGACAGATACGCAGTATTTT; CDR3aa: CASSDSAGTDTQYF
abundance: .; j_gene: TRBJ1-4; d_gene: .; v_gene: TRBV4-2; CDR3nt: TGTGCCAGCAGCTCCGGGACTTCAAGGGAAAAACTGTTTTTT; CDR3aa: CASSSGTSREKLFF
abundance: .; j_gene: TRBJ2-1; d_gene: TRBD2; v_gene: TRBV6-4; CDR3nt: TGTGCCAGCAGTCTCCGGGAGGGCAATGAGCAGTTCTTC; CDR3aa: CASSLREGNEQFF
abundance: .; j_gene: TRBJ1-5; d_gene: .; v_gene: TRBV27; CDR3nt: TGTGCCAGCAGGGATGACACGGGAGGGCAGCCCCAGCATTTT; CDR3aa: CASRDDTGGQPQHF
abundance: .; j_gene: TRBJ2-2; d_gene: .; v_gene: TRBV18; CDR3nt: TGTGCCAGCAGGAGATTCACCGGGGAGCTGTTTTTT; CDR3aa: CASRRFTGELFF
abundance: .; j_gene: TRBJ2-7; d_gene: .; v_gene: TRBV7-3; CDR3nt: TGTGCCAGCAGCTTGTCCAACGAGCAGTACTTC; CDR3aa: CASSLSNEQYF
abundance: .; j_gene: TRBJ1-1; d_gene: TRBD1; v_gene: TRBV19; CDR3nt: TGTGCCAGTAGTATTCAGGGGGGCGACACTGAAGCTTTCTTT; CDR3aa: CASSIQGGDTEAFF
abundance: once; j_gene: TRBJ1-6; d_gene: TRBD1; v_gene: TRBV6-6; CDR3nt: TGTGCCAGCAGCAGAACAGGGGGACGGGATTCACCCCTCCACTTT; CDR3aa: CASSRTGGRDSPLHF
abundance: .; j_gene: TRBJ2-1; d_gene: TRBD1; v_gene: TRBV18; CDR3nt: TGTGCCAGCTCACGGGTGCTCGGACAGGGGGGCCACAATGAGCAGTTCTTC; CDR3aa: CASSRVLGQGGHNEQFF
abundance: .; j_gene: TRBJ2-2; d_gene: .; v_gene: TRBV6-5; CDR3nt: TGTGCCAGCAGTTACTCGTTGGGCTCGAACACCGGGGAGCTGTTTTTT; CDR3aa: CASSYSLGSNTGELFF
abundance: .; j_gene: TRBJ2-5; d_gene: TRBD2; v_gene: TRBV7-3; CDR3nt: TGTGCCAGCAGCCCCGGGGGGGGGAGCCAAGAGACCCAGTACTTC; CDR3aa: CASSPGGGSQETQYF
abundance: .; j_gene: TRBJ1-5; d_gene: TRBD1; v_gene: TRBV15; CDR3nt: TGTGCCACCAGCGTAGCCCGGGACAGAGGTCAGCCCCAGCATTTT; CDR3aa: CATSVARDRGQPQHF
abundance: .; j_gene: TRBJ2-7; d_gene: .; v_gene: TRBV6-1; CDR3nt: TGTGCCAGCAGTGAAAGGGGGGGCTACGAGCAGTACTTC; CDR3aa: CASSERGGYEQYF
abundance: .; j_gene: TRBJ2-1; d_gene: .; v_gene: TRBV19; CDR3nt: TGTGCCAGTAGAATCCATGGAGATGAGCAGTTCTTC; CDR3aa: CASRIHGDEQFF
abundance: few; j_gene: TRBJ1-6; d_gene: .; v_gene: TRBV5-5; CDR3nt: TGTGCCAGCAGCTTGCTCGCGCCGAAAAATTCACCCCTCCACTTT; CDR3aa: CASSLLAPKNSPLHF
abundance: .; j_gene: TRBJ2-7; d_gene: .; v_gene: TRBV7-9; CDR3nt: TGTGCCAGCAGCCCCCGTTCTGGGGCTGGCGGCGAGCAGTACTTC; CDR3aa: CASSPRSGAGGEQYF
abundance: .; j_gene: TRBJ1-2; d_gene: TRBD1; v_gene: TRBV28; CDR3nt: TGTGCCGCAACGACCCTGGGACAGGGCCTTGCGCGTGGCTACACCTTC; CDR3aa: CAATTLGQGLARGYTF
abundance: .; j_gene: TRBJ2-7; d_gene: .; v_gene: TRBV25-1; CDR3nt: TGTGCCAGCAGTGAATACCCCCCCCAAGAGATCTACGAGCAGTACTTC; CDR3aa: CASSEYPPQEIYEQYF
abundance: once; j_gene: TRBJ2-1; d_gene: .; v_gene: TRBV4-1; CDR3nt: TGCGCCAGCATCATAAATCCAGGGCCCTACAATGAGCAGTTCTTC; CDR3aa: CASIINPGPYNEQFF
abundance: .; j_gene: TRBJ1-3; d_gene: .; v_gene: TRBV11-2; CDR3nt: TGTGCCAGCAGCTCTGAGGGGGTCTCTGGAAACACCATATATTTT; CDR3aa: CASSSEGVSGNTIYF
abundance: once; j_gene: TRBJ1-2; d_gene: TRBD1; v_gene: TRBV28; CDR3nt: TGTGCCAGCAGTTTCGGGACAGGGCCTTGGGCTGGCTACACCTTC; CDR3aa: CASSFGTGPWAGYTF
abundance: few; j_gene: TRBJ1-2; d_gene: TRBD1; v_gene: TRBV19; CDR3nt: TGTGCCAGTAGTATATACGGTGGAGGGGGCAAAGAAGGCTACACCTTC; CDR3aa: CASSIYGGGGKEGYTF
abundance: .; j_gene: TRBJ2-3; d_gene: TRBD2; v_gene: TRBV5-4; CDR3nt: TGTGCCAGCAGCCCGAGCGGGGGGGCATTCCCAGATACGCAGTATTTT; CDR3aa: CASSPSGGAFPDTQYF
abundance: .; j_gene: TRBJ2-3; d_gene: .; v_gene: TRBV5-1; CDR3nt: TGCGCCAGCAGCTTGGGGTCGGGAACTTCCACAGATACGCAGTATTTT; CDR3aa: CASSLGSGTSTDTQYF
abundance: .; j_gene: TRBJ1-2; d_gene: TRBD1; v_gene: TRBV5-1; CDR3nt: TGCGCCAGCAGAGCTGAGGGACAGCTCACCTTC; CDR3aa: CASRAEGQLTF
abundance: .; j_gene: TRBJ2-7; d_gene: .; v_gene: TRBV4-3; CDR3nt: TGCGCCAGCAGCCCTAGTCGCCGACCCTACGAGCAGTACTTC; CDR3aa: CASSPSRRPYEQYF
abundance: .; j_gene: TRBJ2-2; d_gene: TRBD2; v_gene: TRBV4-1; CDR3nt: TGCGCCAGCGGGGCGGGCGGGGGCACCGGGGAGCTGTTTTTT; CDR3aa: CASGAGGGTGELFF
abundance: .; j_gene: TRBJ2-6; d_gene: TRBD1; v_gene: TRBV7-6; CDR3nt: TGTGCCAGCAGCTCGACAGGGGTCGGGGCCAACGTCCTGACTTTC; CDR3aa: CASSSTGVGANVLTF
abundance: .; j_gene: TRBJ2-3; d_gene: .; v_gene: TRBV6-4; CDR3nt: TGTGCCAGCAGTGACTCCCTAGCAGCAGATACGCAGTATTTT; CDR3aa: CASSDSLAADTQYF
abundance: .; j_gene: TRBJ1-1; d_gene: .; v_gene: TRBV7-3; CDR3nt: TGTGCCAGCAGCTCCCCGAGGTTGGACACTGAAGCTTTCTTT; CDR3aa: CASSSPRLDTEAFF
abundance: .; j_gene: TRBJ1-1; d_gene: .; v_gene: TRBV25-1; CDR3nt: TGTGCCAGCAGAGGGGGGAACACTGAAGCTTTCTTT; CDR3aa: CASRGGNTEAFF
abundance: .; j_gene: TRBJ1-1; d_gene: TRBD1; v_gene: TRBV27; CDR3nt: TGTGCCAGCGGAAAGGCGGGACAGGGAAATATAGGCACTGAAGCTTTCTTT; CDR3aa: CASGKAGQGNIGTEAFF
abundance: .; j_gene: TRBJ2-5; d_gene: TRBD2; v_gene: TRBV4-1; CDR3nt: TGCGCCAGCAGCCAAGATTGGGGAGGGGTCGGGGAACAAGAGACCCAGTACTTC; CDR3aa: CASSQDWGGVGEQETQYF
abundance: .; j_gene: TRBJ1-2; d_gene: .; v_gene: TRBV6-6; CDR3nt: TGTGCCAGCAGGGGGGGAGGCTATGGCTACACCTTC; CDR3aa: CASRGGGYGYTF
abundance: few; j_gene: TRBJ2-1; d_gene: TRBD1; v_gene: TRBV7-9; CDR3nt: TGTGCCAGCGAAGGGGGCTCCTACAATGAGCGGTTCTTC; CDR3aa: CASEGGSYNERFF
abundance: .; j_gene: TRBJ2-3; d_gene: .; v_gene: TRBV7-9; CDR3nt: TGTGCCAGCAGCTTAATATGGACTACCACCTCTAGCACAGATACGCAGTATTTT; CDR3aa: CASSLIWTTTSSTDTQYF
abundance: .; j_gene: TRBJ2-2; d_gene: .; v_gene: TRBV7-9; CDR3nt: TGTGCCAGCAGCTTGTCCAGGGCGACGGGCGGGGAGCTGTTTTTT; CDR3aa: CASSLSRATGGELFF
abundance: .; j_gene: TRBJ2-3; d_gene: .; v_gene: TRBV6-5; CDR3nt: TGTGCCACAGGGCCCACAGATACGCAGTATTTT; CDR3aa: CATGPTDTQYF
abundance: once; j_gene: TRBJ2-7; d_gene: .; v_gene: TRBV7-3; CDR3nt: TGTGCCAGCAGCTTGGGGGGAACTGCTACGATGCAGTACTTC; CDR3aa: CASSLGGTATMQYF
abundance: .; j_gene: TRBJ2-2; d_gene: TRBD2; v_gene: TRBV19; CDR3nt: TGTGCCAGTACCATTGGGACTAGCGGATACACCGGGGAGCTGTTTTTT; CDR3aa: CASTIGTSGYTGELFF
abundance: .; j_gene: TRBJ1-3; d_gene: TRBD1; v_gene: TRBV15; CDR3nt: TGTGCCACCAGCAGAGGTGGGACAGCTTCTGGAAACACCATATATTTT; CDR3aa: CATSRGGTASGNTIYF
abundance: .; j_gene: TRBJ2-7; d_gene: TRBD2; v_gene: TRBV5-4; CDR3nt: TGTGCCAGCAGTAGAGGCGGGGGGGCTTACGAGCAGTACTTC; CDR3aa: CASSRGGGAYEQYF
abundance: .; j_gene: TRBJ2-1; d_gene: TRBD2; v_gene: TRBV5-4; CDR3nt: TGTGCCAGCAGCCCCTCGGCGGGGGGGGCCAATGAGCAGTTCTTC; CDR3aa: CASSPSAGGANEQFF
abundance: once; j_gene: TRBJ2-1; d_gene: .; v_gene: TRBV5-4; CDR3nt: TGTGCCAGCAGCTTGAAGAGGGAATCCTACAATGAGCAGTTCTTC; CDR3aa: CASSLKRESYNEQFF
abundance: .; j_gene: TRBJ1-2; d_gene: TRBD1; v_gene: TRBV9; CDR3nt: TGTGCCAGCAGCGCAGACAGGGATCGATCTGGCTACACCTTC; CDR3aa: CASSADRDRSGYTF
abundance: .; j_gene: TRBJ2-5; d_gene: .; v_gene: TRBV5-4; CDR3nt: TGTGCCAGCAGCTCGGGGGAGACCCAGTACTTC; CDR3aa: CASSSGETQYF
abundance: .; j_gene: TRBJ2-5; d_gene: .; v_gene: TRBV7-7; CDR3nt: TGTGCTAGCAGCCCGGATAAAGGAGGAGAGACCCAGTACTTC; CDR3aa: CASSPDKGGETQYF